This entry is about one T cell receptor beta chain. Its binding antigen is unknown. The record has no base qualities; no much larger clone is one base away. Taken with the paper, the label for time point translates to: week 23, last vaccination. Each vaccine dose was 300 ug of a 20-mer mutant IDH1 peptide in Montanide, given subcutaneously with topical imiquimod. All donors had newly diagnosed IDH1-mutant astrocytomas of WHO grade 3 or 4 that showed loss of nuclear ATRX. The samples were drawn from NOA16, a multicentre, single-arm, open-label phase I trial in Germany that tested a mutant IDH1 peptide vaccine in humans for the first time. Genomic DNA for TCRB sequencing was extracted from EDTA blood using the DNeasy Blood and Tissue Kit. Trimming takes 5 bases from V and 3 bases from J, and the germline ends sit 8 bases apart. From a lookup of the germline V gene, CDR1 and CDR2 are SGHRS and YFSETQ. Measured from the cysteine to the phenylalanine, the CDR3 is 12 residues long. The CDR3 DNA has 36 bases and is translated from base 1.

The sample originates from a study of a mutant IDH1 vaccine in newly diagnosed glioma (dated by TCRdb to 2020 to 2023). Turning to the overall study: Across visits V03 through V10, patients got a total of eight vaccinations, given in weeks 1, 3, 5, 7, 11, 15, 19 and 23. For exploratory analyses, about 25 treated patients had longitudinal TCRB deep sequencing done wherever samples were available. Vaccination started 4-6 weeks after radiotherapy alone, or was given together with temozolomide cycles in the groups whose treatment included chemotherapy. Peripheral blood was collected at six visits: V03 (baseline), V05, V07, V10, V12 and V13. Before enrollment, most patients had been given radiochemotherapy with temozolomide as standard therapy, while the rest had received either radiotherapy alone or temozolomide alone. Of the roughly 32 treated patients, approximately 62% were male and 37.5% were female, and a mean age of roughly 40 years was recorded. Paper-wide results and their limitations: Pseudoprogression seemed to be unrelated to changes in the top peripheral T cell clonotypes found by TCRB sequencing. PBMC samples for TCRB deep sequencing were selected based on availability. Vaccine-induced immune responses across multiple MHC alleles were detected in 80% to 95% of patients. The authors noted that analyses of patient blood samples could not be reproduced because of sample limitations.

Libraries were built with the immunoSEQ multiplex PCR assay. Rearranged TCR beta chain sequences were amplified using the hsTCRB Kit according to the manufacturer's protocol. Sequencing of TCRB libraries was carried out on an Illumina MiSeq. Concerning the study's data processing: The proprietary platform of the kit vendor was used for demultiplexing, trimming and gene mapping. The table comes from immuneACCESS by way of TCRdb, which keeps in-frame sequences with V and J called. Part of the clones is missing from these tables; in studies checked, under half for an unresolved V gene and the rest for unknown reasons. The DNA gave D and trimming, while V, J and clone size come from that table. Counted in this sample were 50,000 to 60,000 clones; 80% of them appeared once. The ten largest clonotypes hold about 6.3% of the sample.

The clonotype originates from a middle-aged man with glioma. This sequence uses TRBV5-1 and TRBJ1-1; the D gene assignment is ambiguous. The sequencing used PBMCs, collected from a glioma patient whose treatment included an IDH1 peptide vaccine. The nucleotide sequence is given as TGCGCCAGCAGGCGCTTACACACTGAAGCTTTCTTT. It is translated as CASRRLHTEAFF.